This T cell receptor beta chain was identified in a study of blood T cell repertoires in COVID-19. Someone with COVID-19 had been met by exposed participants within 2 weeks before study entry. V was cut by 0 bases and J by 2 bases, with 10 bases left in between. CDR1 is SGDLS, CDR2 YYNGEE, per germline. The CDR3 sequence is 15 residues long. Per the original methods: By means of reference gene primer amplification, nucleated cell counts were estimated. Here immunoSEQ multiplex PCR was the method, and the copy in TCRdb shows in-frame clones only, minus some. V, J and clone size are taken as reported in that table, and D and trimming were inferred from the DNA itself. The profile shows 150,000 to 200,000 clones, roughly 84% of them singletons.

The sequence was collected from a woman in her thirties who had been exposed to COVID-19. The sequencing sample was made of PBMCs or T cells enriched from blood (not recorded which). The chain couples TRBV9 to TRBJ2-3; D possibly corresponds to TRBD2 (6 bases). CDR3 in amino acids: CASSVVGRHTDTQYF. CDR3 DNA: TGTGCCAGCAGCGTAGTCGGGAGACACACAGATACGCAGTATTTT.